This entry concerns a single T cell receptor (beta chain). This sample was included in a study of blood T cell repertoires in COVID-19. Study details: The cDNA or gDNA used as material had been derived from T cells, B-cell-depleted T cells, or PBMCs.

The CDR3 contains 11 residues. Germline CDR1 GTSNPN, CDR2 SVGIG (reference sequence). Trimming left V 0 bases short and J 4 bases short, with 3 bases between. Method: immunoSEQ multiplex PCR; TCRdb's copy keeps in-frame clones and lacks some. The sample lists around 94,000 clones, more than 90% occurring once. This sequence originates from a man aged 18 to 29 with acute or convalescent COVID-19. The specimen sequenced was peripheral blood. J is TRBJ1-2 and V is TRBV30, with D unclear. In DNA form, the CDR3 reads TGTGCCTGGAGTGTCCTCTATGGCTACACCTTC. It specifies CAWSVLYGYTF.